This T cell receptor beta chain was profiled in a study of blood T cell repertoires in COVID-19. Produced via immunoSEQ multiplex PCR; TCRdb's table is partial and in-frame only. This sample has 190,000 or so clones; approximately 87% occur once, and the top ten carry 2% to 3%. This receptor was obtained from a middle-aged man with active or convalescent COVID-19. Sequenced sample: peripheral blood.

CDR3: CASSSLGQGFRSPLHF. CDR3 nucleotide sequence: TGTGCCAGCAGTTCCCTGGGACAGGGCTTTAGATCACCCCTCCACTTT. This chain uses TRBV27 with TRBJ1-6; 9 positions agree with TRBD1. This CDR3 has 16 residues. V dropped 4 bases and J dropped 10; count of bases not matched to a gene: 11. Germline V lookup: CDR1 MNHEY, CDR2 SMNVEV (reference sequence).